The text below deals with one TCR beta chain. What it binds is not known. The germline gives CDR1 MDHEN, CDR2 SYDVKM. This CDR3 comprises 11 residues. Trimming removed 7 bases at V and 1 base at J, with 2 bases between. After isolation, RNA underwent reverse transcription to generate cDNA as the sequencing template. Some clones are missing from TCRdb's copy, which holds only in-frame ones; the method was immunoSEQ multiplex PCR. Seen here are 95,000 to 150,000 clones, 50% to 55% observed once, and the top ten hold just over 0.45%. This specimen comes from a study of CD8+ T cells in alopecia areata. Findings of the study overall: It was lesional scalp, especially alopecia totalis/universalis, that showed higher clonality than normal scalp. Amid tofacitinib therapy, many expanded lesional clones stayed present in scalp and blood.

Specified treatment: oral pan-JAK inhibitor, 5-10 mg twice daily. This chain connects TRBV28 to TRBJ2-1, with unresolved D. This specimen was CD4+ T cells sorted from blood, taken at week 4, from a patient treated with tofacitinib. The TCR sequence derives from a human donor with alopecia areata. The CDR3 DNA reads TGTGCCAGCAATTCCTACAATGAGCAGTTCTTC. Encoded protein: CASNSYNEQFF.